This TCR beta chain was documented in a study of EBV T-cell therapy then PD-1 blockade in nasopharyngeal carcinoma. Comments on this clone: Its antigen is currently unknown.

Measured with immunoSEQ multiplex PCR; TCRdb has only the in-frame clones, and not every one. Of 14,000 or so clones listed, approximately 80% were seen once; the top ten hold about 30%. Treatment specified: AdE1-LMPpoly-expanded autologous EBV-specific T-cell therapy followed by anti-PD-1 nivolumab. The germline CDR1 and CDR2 sequences are GTSNPN and SVGIG (reference sequence). Between the trimmed V and J ends, which lost 8 bases and 3 bases, there was a span of 19 bases. The CDR3 length is 14 residues. This clonotype was obtained from a man aged 40-49 years with nasopharyngeal carcinoma. The chain carries TRBV30 and TRBJ1-1, with TRBD1 as a possible D gene (6 bases). The sample here was CD8+ T cells from blood, taken around day 100 from a patient whose treatment included autologous EBV-specific T cells and nivolumab. The CDR3 reads CAGKVFGGHTEAFF. The CDR3 DNA sequence: TGTGCCGGGAAAGTTTTTGGGGGCCACACTGAAGCTTTCTTT.